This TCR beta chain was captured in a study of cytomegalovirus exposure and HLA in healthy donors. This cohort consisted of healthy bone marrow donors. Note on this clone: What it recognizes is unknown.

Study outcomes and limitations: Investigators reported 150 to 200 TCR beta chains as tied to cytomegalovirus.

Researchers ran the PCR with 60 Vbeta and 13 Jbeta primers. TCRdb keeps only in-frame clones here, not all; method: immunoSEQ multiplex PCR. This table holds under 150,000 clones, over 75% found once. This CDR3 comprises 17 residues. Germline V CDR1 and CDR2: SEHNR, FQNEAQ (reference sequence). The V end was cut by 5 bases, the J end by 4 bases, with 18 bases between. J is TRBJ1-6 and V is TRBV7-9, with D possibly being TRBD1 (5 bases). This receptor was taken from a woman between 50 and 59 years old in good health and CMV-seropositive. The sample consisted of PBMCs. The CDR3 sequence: CASSPDSLTAYNSPLHF. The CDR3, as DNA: TGTGCCAGCAGCCCGGATTCCTTGACAGCATATAATTCACCCCTCCACTTT. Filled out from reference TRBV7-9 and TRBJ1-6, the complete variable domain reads DTGVSQNPRHKITKRGQNVTFRCDPISEHNRLYWYRQTLGQGPEFLTYFQNEAQLEKSRLLSDRFSAERPKGSFSTLEIQRTEQGDSAMYLCASSPDSLTAYNSPLHFGNGTRLTVT.